What follows is one T cell receptor (beta chain) and its context. Its target is unknown. Method: immunoSEQ multiplex PCR; TCRdb's copy keeps in-frame clones and lacks some. The table includes approximately 190,000 clones, over 85% detected once. This entry belongs to a study of T cell responses to AZD1222 COVID-19 vaccine. Study findings and constraints: The study sampled repertoires only after the peak T cell response. Donors were largely white British and mainly female; clonal diversity was possibly underestimated. A rise in Spike-specific TCR breadth and depth followed two AZD1222 doses. At 160-218 and 743-854, vaccine-associated CD4 TCRs were dominant, and they spanned spike.

CDR3 length equals 17 residues. Germline CDR1 is WSHSY and CDR2 is SAAADI. The V gene end was trimmed by 4 bases and the J gene end by 1 base; junction bases not matched to a gene: 10. Material: peripheral blood, obtained 28 days after the second AZD1222 dose. V is TRBV10-2 and J is TRBJ2-1; TRBD2 aligns across 7 bases. The clonotype comes from an adult who received the AZD1222 COVID-19 vaccine. The CDR3 DNA reads TGCGCCAGCAGTGCGGACCTTCTAGCGGTGTCCTACAATGAGCAGTTCTTC. Translating it yields CASSADLLAVSYNEQFF.